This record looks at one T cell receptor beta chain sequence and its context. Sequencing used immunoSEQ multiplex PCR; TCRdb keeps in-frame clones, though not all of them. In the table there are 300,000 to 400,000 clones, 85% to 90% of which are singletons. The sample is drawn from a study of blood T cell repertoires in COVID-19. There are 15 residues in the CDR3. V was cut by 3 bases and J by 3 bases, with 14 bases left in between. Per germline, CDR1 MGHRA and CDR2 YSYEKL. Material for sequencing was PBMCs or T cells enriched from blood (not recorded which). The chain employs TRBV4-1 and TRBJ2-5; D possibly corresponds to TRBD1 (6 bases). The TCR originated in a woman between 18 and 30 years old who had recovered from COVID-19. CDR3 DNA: TGCGCCAGCAGCCAGTTTCGTGGGGGCGAAGAGACCCAGTACTTC. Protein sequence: CASSQFRGGEETQYF.